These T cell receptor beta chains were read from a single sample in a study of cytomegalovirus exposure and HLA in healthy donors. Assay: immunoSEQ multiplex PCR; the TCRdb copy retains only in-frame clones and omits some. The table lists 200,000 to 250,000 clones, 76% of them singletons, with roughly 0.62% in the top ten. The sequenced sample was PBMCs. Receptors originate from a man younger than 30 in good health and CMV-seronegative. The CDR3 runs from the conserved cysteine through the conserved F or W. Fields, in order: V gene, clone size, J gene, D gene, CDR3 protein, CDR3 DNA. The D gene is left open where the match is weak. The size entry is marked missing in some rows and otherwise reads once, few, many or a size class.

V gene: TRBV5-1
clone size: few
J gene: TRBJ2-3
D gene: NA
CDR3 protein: CASSSAGHPTDTQYF
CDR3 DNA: TGCGCCAGCAGCTCAGCAGGGCATCCCACAGATACGCAGTATTTT

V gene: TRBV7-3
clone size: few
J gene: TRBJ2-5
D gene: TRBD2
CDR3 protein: CASHRLAGVSGETQYF
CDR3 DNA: TGTGCCAGCCACAGATTAGCGGGAGTGTCAGGGGAGACCCAGTACTTC

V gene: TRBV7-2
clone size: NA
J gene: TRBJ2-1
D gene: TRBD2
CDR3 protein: CASGPGTSTIGEQFF
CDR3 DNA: TGTGCCAGCGGACCCGGGACTAGTACAATTGGTGAGCAGTTCTTC

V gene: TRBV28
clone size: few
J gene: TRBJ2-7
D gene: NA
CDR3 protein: CASSASVSYEQYF
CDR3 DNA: TGTGCCAGCAGTGCTAGCGTCTCCTACGAGCAGTACTTC

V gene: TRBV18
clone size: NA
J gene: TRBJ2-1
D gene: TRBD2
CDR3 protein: CASSPKRDPSNEQFF
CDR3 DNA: TGTGCCAGCTCACCGAAGCGGGACCCTAGCAATGAGCAGTTCTTC

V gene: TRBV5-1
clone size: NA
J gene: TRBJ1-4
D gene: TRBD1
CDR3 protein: CASSLGQGEKLFF
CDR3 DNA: TGCGCCAGCAGCTTGGGACAGGGTGAAAAACTGTTTTTT

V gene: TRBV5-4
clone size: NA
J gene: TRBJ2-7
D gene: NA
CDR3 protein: CASSWAGSGSGYEQYF
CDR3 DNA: TGTGCCAGCAGCTGGGCAGGGTCTGGTAGTGGCTACGAGCAGTACTTC

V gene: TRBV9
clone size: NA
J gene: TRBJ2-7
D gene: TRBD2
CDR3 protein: CASSVGLAGGVYF
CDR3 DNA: TGTGCCAGCAGCGTAGGGCTAGCGGGAGGGGTGTACTTC

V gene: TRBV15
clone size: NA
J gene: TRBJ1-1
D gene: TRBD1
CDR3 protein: CATSNHRGQLAFF
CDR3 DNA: TGTGCCACCAGCAACCACAGGGGACAGTTGGCTTTCTTT

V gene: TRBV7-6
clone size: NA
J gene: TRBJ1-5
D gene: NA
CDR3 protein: CASSLEPGNQPQHF
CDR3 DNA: TGTGCCAGCAGCTTAGAACCAGGCAATCAGCCCCAGCATTTT

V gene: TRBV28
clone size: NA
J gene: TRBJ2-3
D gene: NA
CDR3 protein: CASSLLARGRTTDTQYF
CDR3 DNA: TGTGCCAGCAGTTTATTGGCCAGGGGCCGGACCACAGATACGCAGTATTTT

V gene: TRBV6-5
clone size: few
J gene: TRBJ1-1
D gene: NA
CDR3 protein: CASSYEGMNTEAFF
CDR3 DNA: TGTGCCAGCAGTTACGAGGGTATGAACACTGAAGCTTTCTTT